One TCR beta chain is described in this entry. Its antigen target is currently unknown. No clone much larger than this one lies a single base away; base qualities are absent. This record belongs to a study of T cell repertoires in ileal Crohn's disease (dated by TCRdb to the late 2010s). Context from the whole study: At the time of surgery, roughly 34% of patients were active smokers, and the median duration of disease was 7.9 years. The M6 samples were biopsies of the neoterminal ileum collected during postoperative colonoscopy. The study was conducted in parallel with a multicentre cohort built to find predictors of early endoscopic recurrence after ileocolonic resection. Postoperative therapy was given to about half of the patients, with thiopurines administered to approximately twelve patients and anti-TNF agents administered to around 19 patients. TCR repertoire analysis was done in 50 to 70 Crohn's disease patients from a prospective multicentre cohort. A total of 171 mucosal samples from around 57 patients were sequenced, collected from several sites on the surgical specimen and at postoperative endoscopy. A Rutgeerts score higher than i0 was the definition used for endoscopic postoperative recurrence. Surgery was performed for a complication in all patients, with stricturing disease in roughly 60% and penetrating disease in approximately 39%. Results and caveats for the whole study, not just this receptor: Only a subgroup of patients, of unstated size, had mucosal CD4 and CD8 T cells sorted and sequenced. The timing of postoperative endoscopy varied within the first year after surgery, and the median delay was roughly 7.4 months. Compared with non-smokers, patients who were active smokers at surgery showed a significantly higher proportion of clonal expansions (around 24% vs 18%, p=0.02). Compared with CD4 T cells, sorted CD8 T cells contained more high-frequency clones, which suggests that the mucosal expansions were mostly CD8. Higher high-frequency clone percentages at surgery were associated with endoscopic recurrence; all patients with clonality above 26.8% (18/57) had recurrence.

The sample's time point label, in plain terms: neoterminal ileum biopsy at postoperative endoscopy, about 6 months after surgery. To be eligible, patients had to be adults with ileal or ileocolonic Crohn's disease and an indication for ileocolonic resection. Before DNA extraction, whole ileal mucosal biopsies were kept frozen at -80 degrees C. Genomic DNA was extracted from frozen whole biopsies using a TRizol-based method and was quantified with a NanoDrop 2000 spectrophotometer. Around 550 nanograms of biopsy DNA per sample were submitted for commercial TCRB immunosequencing. Adaptive Biotechnology amplified CDR3 regions from genomic DNA with a two-step multiplex PCR that controlled for amplification bias. In the first PCR, primers covered every V and J gene segment, and in the second PCR, barcodes and Illumina adapters were added. CDR3 libraries were sequenced on an Illumina instrument. Per the authors' processing: Analysis combined the vendor-provided pipelines with custom analysis of raw data in R/Bioconductor under R version 3.3.0. Clonality, which ranges from 0 to 1, was calculated as the inverse of the normalised Shannon entropy across all productive clones. High-frequency clones were defined as the share of the repertoire taken up by the top 100 clones, keeping only clones that passed a 95% confidence test. Repertoire diversity was measured with the Simpson index, and overlap between samples was measured with the Morisita-Horn index. Sourced from immuneACCESS, this table was stored by TCRdb with only in-frame sequences that have V and J called. A share of the clones is absent; for the studies checked, an unresolved V gene accounts for under half, and the remainder has no known explanation. That table is the source of V, J and clone size, and D and trimming were worked out from the DNA. In this sample the table shows about 11,000 clones, 79% of which occur a single time. The ten largest account for roughly 6.9% of the sample.

Its CDR3 holds 15 amino acids, cysteine through phenylalanine. The sequence is cut down to CDR3 DNA, 45 bases in frame from base 1. CDR1 SGHTA and CDR2 FQGNSA are derived from the germline V gene. V is shortened by 6 bases, J by 0 bases, and the region joining them spans 14 bases. Here the chain combines TRBV7-2 and TRBJ1-2; the D gene is perhaps TRBD1, on 5 matching bases. What was sequenced was ileal tissue. The clonotype originates from an adult with Crohn's disease. The encoded CDR3 is CASSPGGGSNYGYTF. The sequenced DNA is TGTGCCAGCAGTCCCGGGGGGGGGTCTAACTATGGCTACACCTTC.